This is a list of T cell receptor beta chains from one sample in a study of chemoradiotherapy in HPV16-positive cancers. The data were produced by immunoSEQ multiplex PCR, yet TCRdb's version contains in-frame clones alone and is incomplete. The table shows over 8,000 clones, with roughly 83% occurring only once. Sequencing used blood, obtained from a patient who underwent chemoradiotherapy. These receptor sequences come from a human donor with HPV-associated anogenital cancer. Each CDR3 is given with its conserved first and last residue. The D gene is left open where the match is weak. The size of a clone is reported for some rows only, either as once, few or many, or as a class for expanded clones.

abundance: .; d_gene: TRBD1; v_gene: TRBV7-2; len: 15; j_gene: TRBJ1-2; CDR3nt: TGTGCCAGCAGCTTATGGGGAGGGGGCAGCGATGGCTACACCTTC; CDR3aa: CASSLWGGGSDGYTF
abundance: .; d_gene: .; v_gene: TRBV15; len: 15; j_gene: TRBJ1-5; CDR3nt: TGTGCCACCAGCAACCGCGGGCAGGCCAATCAGCCCCAGCATTTT; CDR3aa: CATSNRGQANQPQHF
abundance: .; d_gene: TRBD1; v_gene: TRBV5-4; len: 15; j_gene: TRBJ1-2; CDR3nt: TGTGCCAGCAGCTCCGGGACAGGGGTAGGCTATGGCTACACCTTC; CDR3aa: CASSSGTGVGYGYTF
abundance: .; d_gene: .; v_gene: TRBV7-9; len: 17; j_gene: TRBJ2-5; CDR3nt: TGTGCCAGCAGCATTCCCGTAGACAGGCCGGAGGGCGGGACCCAGTACTTC; CDR3aa: CASSIPVDRPEGGTQYF
abundance: .; d_gene: .; v_gene: TRBV6-5; len: 15; j_gene: TRBJ2-7; CDR3nt: TGTGCCAGCAGTTCCCTAGGGACGAAGGCCTACGAGCAGTACTTC; CDR3aa: CASSSLGTKAYEQYF
abundance: .; d_gene: .; v_gene: TRBV7-4; len: 15; j_gene: TRBJ1-6; CDR3nt: TGTGCCAGCAGCTTCCAGGCTTTAGATAATTCACCCCTCCACTTT; CDR3aa: CASSFQALDNSPLHF
abundance: .; d_gene: TRBD1; v_gene: TRBV11-2; len: 15; j_gene: TRBJ1-4; CDR3nt: TGTGCCAGCAGCGCAGACAGGGGTCCTACAGAAAAACTGTTTTTT; CDR3aa: CASSADRGPTEKLFF
abundance: .; d_gene: .; v_gene: TRBV7-8; len: 13; j_gene: TRBJ2-2; CDR3nt: TGTGCCAGCGCCGGGATTAACACCGGGGAGCTGTTTTTT; CDR3aa: CASAGINTGELFF
abundance: .; d_gene: .; v_gene: TRBV11-3; len: 11; j_gene: TRBJ1-1; CDR3nt: TGTGCCAGCAGTGGGGGGACTGAAGCTTTCTTT; CDR3aa: CASSGGTEAFF
abundance: .; d_gene: .; v_gene: TRBV19; len: 12; j_gene: TRBJ1-1; CDR3nt: TGTGCCAGTAGGCTGACTAACACTGAAGCTTTCTTT; CDR3aa: CASRLTNTEAFF
abundance: .; d_gene: .; v_gene: TRBV19; len: 13; j_gene: TRBJ1-2; CDR3nt: TGTGCCAGTAGTCTAGCCGGGGCGGATGGCTACACCTTC; CDR3aa: CASSLAGADGYTF
abundance: .; d_gene: TRBD1; v_gene: TRBV9; len: 15; j_gene: TRBJ2-7; CDR3nt: TGTGCCAGCAGCGTAGAGGCAGGGGGCAACTACGAGCAGTACTTC; CDR3aa: CASSVEAGGNYEQYF
abundance: .; d_gene: .; v_gene: TRBV2; len: 12; j_gene: TRBJ2-2; CDR3nt: TGTGCCAGCAGGGGGAACACCGGGGAGCTGTTTTTT; CDR3aa: CASRGNTGELFF
abundance: .; d_gene: .; v_gene: TRBV7-9; len: 14; j_gene: TRBJ1-1; CDR3nt: TGTGCCAGCAGCTTAGGGACGGTGAACACTGAAGCTTTCTTT; CDR3aa: CASSLGTVNTEAFF
abundance: .; d_gene: TRBD1; v_gene: TRBV28; len: 17; j_gene: TRBJ2-7; CDR3nt: TGTGCCAGCAGTTACACCGTGGGACAGGGGGGCTCCTACGAGCAGTACTTC; CDR3aa: CASSYTVGQGGSYEQYF
abundance: few; d_gene: .; v_gene: TRBV18; len: 15; j_gene: TRBJ1-5; CDR3nt: TGTGCCAGCTCACCTCCTCACACGGGTCGGCAGCCCCAGCATTTT; CDR3aa: CASSPPHTGRQPQHF
abundance: .; d_gene: .; v_gene: TRBV7-2; len: 14; j_gene: TRBJ1-4; CDR3nt: TGTGCCAGCAGCTTCGAGGGAGGTAATGAAAAACTGTTTTTT; CDR3aa: CASSFEGGNEKLFF
abundance: .; d_gene: TRBD2; v_gene: TRBV6-5; len: 16; j_gene: TRBJ2-3; CDR3nt: TGTGCCAGCAGTTACTCATCAGCGGGGGGAACAGATACGCAGTATTTT; CDR3aa: CASSYSSAGGTDTQYF
abundance: .; d_gene: TRBD2; v_gene: TRBV19; len: 13; j_gene: TRBJ2-5; CDR3nt: TGTGCCAGTTGTGCGGGGGGCCAAGAGACCCAGTACTTC; CDR3aa: CASCAGGQETQYF
abundance: .; d_gene: .; v_gene: TRBV16; len: 15; j_gene: TRBJ1-5; CDR3nt: TGTGCCAGCAGCCAACGGGGATCGGGCAATCAGCCCCAGCATTTT; CDR3aa: CASSQRGSGNQPQHF